This section outlines one T cell receptor beta chain sequence together with its context. This clonotype was detected ten times or more. Its antigen remains undetermined. It has no much larger one-base neighbor in the sample; base qualities were not kept. The data were taken from a study of identical twins listed by TCRdb under 2016. Study-level background: The study deep-sequenced TCR alpha and beta repertoires from monozygotic twins, unrelated adults of various ages and cord blood to test whether fetal clonotypes persist. To rule out contamination, the twin experiments were replicated at different times with different library preparation protocols.

V is cut back by 4 bases and J by 4 bases, with 2 bases in the junction unmatched. The cysteine opens and the phenylalanine closes a CDR3 of 13 amino acids. This entry keeps only the CDR3 DNA: 39 bases, framed from base 1. Based on the germline V gene, the CDR1 and CDR2 sequences are ENHRY and SYGVKD. Every donor in the study was a healthy Caucasian. Miltenyi CD45RO+ enrichment and human naive T-cell isolation kits were used to isolate memory (CD45RO+) and naive T cells from PBMC. Preparation of the library involved 5' RACE. Sequencing was performed on an Illumina HiSeq 2000. Template switching introduced a universal primer binding site; the final cDNA contained a unique molecular identifier, enabling accurate counting of TCR cDNA molecules. First-strand cDNA for TCR alpha and beta chains was synthesized from specific primers in the conserved constant-segment region. Each cDNA library was double barcoded, with a SMART-Mk sample barcode plus Illumina barcodes, to control for contamination. TruSeq adapter sequences and Illumina sample barcodes were added in two successive PCR steps. TCR alpha and beta cDNA libraries were sequenced on the Illumina HiSeq platform with custom primers. The paper's processing steps were these. Raw reads were processed with MiGEC to extract unique molecular identifiers, and MiXCR was used to determine CDR3 positions. For each individual, recombination models were inferred using an EM algorithm with the repgenHMM and IGoR tools. Shared clonotypes were analyzed with the tcR package in R, and sharing was normalized by the product of cloneset sizes. To study raw recombination free of thymic and clonal selection effects, out-of-frame nonproductive sequences were analyzed. TCRdb reprocessing: public reads trimmed at Q25 with fastp, clones called with MiXCR, in-frame beta chains kept. Rows with one shared CDR3 protein collapse into an entry with the most common genes and DNA. TCRdb, not the authors, supplied the V and J calls. This sample holds about 220,000 distinct CDR3 sequences; 9.4% were observed only once. The ten largest account for just over 5% of the sample.

General study outcomes and caveats: Excess twin sharing in beta out-of-frame sequences was weaker because fewer shared sequences lowered the signal-to-noise ratio. Conclusions relied on cross-sectional statistical analysis, since the same donors could not be followed over many years. In monozygotic twins, recombination models systematically underestimated out-of-frame TCR alpha sharing, but the models matched the sharing seen between unrelated individuals. Zero-insertion analyses could be partly confounded by invariant T cells such as MAIT and iNKT, though diverse VJ usage argued against such confounding for most clonotypes. Fewer insertions were carried by abundant cord blood beta clonotypes, a similar but weaker trend appeared in young adult naive repertoires, and no such trend appeared in memory repertoires. Compared with coincidental sharing between unrelated individuals, out-of-frame TCR alpha sequences shared between twins showed an excess of sequences with low generation probability.

Sequencing was performed on memory (CD45RO+) T cells sorted from blood. Reading the label with the study, this specimen's cell subset or site is: CD45RO+ enriched T cells. The chain joins TRBV10-3 to TRBJ2-7, with 9 central nucleotides matching TRBD1. The sequence derives from a woman younger than 35 in good health. In nucleotides, the sequence is TGTGCCATCAGTGGACAGGGGGGATACGAGCAGTACTTC. Its translation is CAISGQGGYEQYF.